This TCR beta chain appears in the sequencing data of a study of siplizumab effects on memory and regulatory T cells (dated by TCRdb to the late 2010s). General notes on the study: Across about eight responder-stimulator pairs, mixed lymphocyte reactions were run as pairs, approximately 1 with siplizumab at 0.75 to 1 ug/mL and approximately 1 without drug. The study examined how the anti-CD2 antibody siplizumab affects alloreactive T-cell subsets in allogeneic mixed lymphocyte reactions built from human PBMCs.

The library was obtained by the immunoSEQ multiplex PCR assay. About 10^5 TCR templates per sample were assayed by the deep sequencing platform. Genomic DNA extracted from sorted T cells was used for TCRbeta CDR3 sequencing. The published analysis was carried out like this. The R programming language was used for the clonal analysis of the TCRbeta CDR3 data. Alloreactive CD4+ and CD8+ clones were defined by comparing unstimulated samples with post-reaction CFSE-low samples. Regulatory or non-regulatory origin of alloreactive CD4+ clones was assigned by matching sequences to the sorted unstimulated Treg and non-Treg repertoires. TCRdb re-hosts the immuneACCESS table, in-frame sequences only. Its copies lack some clones; in the studies checked, an unresolved V gene accounts for under half of them, and the cause for the rest is not known. D and trimming were read from the DNA, whereas the V and J calls and clone size are those reported in that table. The sample includes about 15,000 clones, with roughly 50% observed a single time. The top ten clonotypes cover 7.5% to 10% of the sample.

Remarks on this clone: The clone's antigen remains unknown. The input lacks base qualities; no much larger clone sits a single base away.

Mixed lymphocyte reaction cells were cocultured at 37°C for 5 to 7 days. Responder PBMCs were labelled with CFSE and stimulator PBMCs were labelled with Violet Dye, after which the responder and stimulator PBMCs were mixed at a 1:1 ratio. Sorted unstimulated T cells and proliferating T cells recovered from mixed lymphocyte reactions were subjected to TCRbeta CDR3 sequencing. Fresh whole blood from fewer than 11 HLA-typed healthy donors served as the source for isolating PBMCs. After the mixed lymphocyte reaction, proliferating CFSE-low responder T cells were FACS-sorted for TCR sequencing. The paper's findings and limits, for the study overall: A naive or memory phenotype could not be assigned to roughly 80-95% of proliferating CD4+ or CD8+ clones. Among mappable alloreactive CD4+ clones, an average Treg-derived fraction of about 70% was observed with siplizumab, compared with around 28% in control reactions. Unstimulated naive T cells appeared to be more diverse than memory T cells, and naive cells seemed to make a substantial contribution to the alloresponse. Whether proliferating Tregs from siplizumab cultures actually had suppressive function was not functionally confirmed. Because sequences below about 10^-5 frequency were poorly captured, only a minor fraction of alloreactive clones could be mapped to unstimulated subsets. The cumulative frequency of alloreactive sequences traceable to unstimulated CD4+ memory T cells was significantly reduced by siplizumab.

The receptor was isolated from a human donor in good health; the cells came from an allogeneic mixed lymphocyte reaction. Sequences were obtained from CFSE-low (dividing) CD4+ T cells sorted from an allogeneic mixed lymphocyte reaction.

The nucleotides are TGTGCCAGCTCATCAAATCAAGGGTTTGAACAGCCCCAGCATTTT. Its coded protein is CASSSNQGFEQPQHF. The chain couples TRBV18 to TRBJ1-5; there is no confident call for the D gene. V gives up 5 bases and J gives up 7 bases, and the segment between their germline ends measures 18 bases. Looking up the germline V gene yields CDR1 KGHSH and CDR2 LQKENI. The CDR3, from cysteine to phenylalanine, totals 15 residues. CDR3 DNA is the only sequence kept; it has 45 bases, read in frame from the first base. With the portions outside the CDR3 filled from the reference TRBV18 and TRBJ1-5 genes, the complete variable region becomes NAGVMQNPRHLVRRRGQEARLRCSPMKGHSHVYWYRQLPEEGLKFMVYLQKENIIDESGMPKERFSAEFPKEGPSILRIQQVVRGDSAAYFCASSSNQGFEQPQHFGDGTRLSIL.